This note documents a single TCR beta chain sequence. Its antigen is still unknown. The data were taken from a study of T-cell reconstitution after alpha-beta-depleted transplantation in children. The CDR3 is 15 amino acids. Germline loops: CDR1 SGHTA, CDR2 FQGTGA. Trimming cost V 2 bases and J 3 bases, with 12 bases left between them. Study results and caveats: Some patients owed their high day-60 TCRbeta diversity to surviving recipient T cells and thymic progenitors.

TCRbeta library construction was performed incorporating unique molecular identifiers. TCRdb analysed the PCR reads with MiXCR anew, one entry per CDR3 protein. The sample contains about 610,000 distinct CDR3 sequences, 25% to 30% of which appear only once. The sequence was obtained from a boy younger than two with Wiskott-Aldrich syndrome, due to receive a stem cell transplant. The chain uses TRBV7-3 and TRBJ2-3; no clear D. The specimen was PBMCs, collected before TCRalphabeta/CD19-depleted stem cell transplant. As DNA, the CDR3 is TGTGCCAGCAGCTTACCTATAGGGCGGACAGATACGCAGTATTTT. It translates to CASSLPIGRTDTQYF.